The 9 T cell receptor beta chains in this list originate from one sample, sequenced in a study of T-cell memory formation after mild COVID-19. TCRdb analysed the 5' RACE reads with MiXCR anew, one entry per CDR3 protein. Here the sample spans hundreds of thousands of distinct CDR3 sequences, roughly a quarter being singletons. Sequences were obtained from PBMCs or a T cell subset sorted from them (not recorded which). The receptors were gathered from an adult woman who had mild COVID-19 (a few samples of this study predate the infection). Cell type and time point are not known.

The chain has TRBV27 and TRBJ1-5; D unresolved. The CDR3 has 16 amino acids. V shed 6 bases and J shed 5 bases, with 20 bases lying between them. Germline lookup yields CDR1 MNHEY and CDR2 SMNVEV (reference sequence). The CDR3 protein is CASSSILGRADQPQHF. The CDR3 region has the DNA TGTGCCAGCAGCTCCATTCTTGGGAGGGCGGATCAGCCCCAGCATTTT.

This clonotype was counted only a few times. This chain connects TRBV2 to TRBJ1-5, with TRBD1 matching 7 bases. The V gene's germline CDR1 is SNHLY and CDR2 FYNNEI. Germline trimming cut 6 bases from V and 1 base from J; bases unmatched to any gene: 3. This CDR3 contains 14 residues. CDR3 coding DNA: TGTGCCAGCAGCGACAGGGCGAGCAATCAGCCCCAGCATTTT. Its translation is CASSDRASNQPQHF.

This clonotype was recorded a few times. This chain uses TRBV12-3 or TRBV12-4 with TRBJ2-7, with a possible D match to TRBD2 (6 bases). This CDR3 is 14 amino acids long. Trimming shortened V by 3 bases and J by 3 bases, and 12 bases separated the two germline ends. The CDR3 sequence is CASSLYRGDYEQYF. The CDR3, as DNA: TGTGCCAGCAGTTTGTATCGCGGGGACTACGAGCAGTACTTC.

In this sample, this clonotype turned up many times. This rearrangement joins TRBV18 to TRBJ2-3; D is perhaps TRBD1 (6 bases). Trimming pared 6 bases from V and 0 bases from J, leaving 10 bases between. CDR1 and CDR2 (germline): KGHSH, LQKENI. The CDR3 consists of 14 residues. CDR3 nucleotides: TGTGCCAGCTCTCCTGACAGGAGCACAGATACGCAGTATTTT. It yields the protein CASSPDRSTDTQYF.

The chain joins TRBV19 to TRBJ1-2; 7 nucleotides align to TRBD1. This CDR3 spans 16 amino acids. CDR1 is LNHDA and CDR2 is SQIVND in the germline V gene (reference sequence). Trimming took 3 bases from V and 3 from J; bases not matched to a gene: 10. The CDR3 is CASSMSEDRIDYGYTF. Written as DNA, the CDR3 is TGTGCCAGTAGTATGAGTGAGGACAGGATCGACTATGGCTACACCTTC.

This clonotype was observed a handful of times. This rearrangement joins TRBV6-6 to TRBJ2-3; the match to TRBD2 covers 10 bases. The V and J ends lost 2 bases and 2 bases, in that order; junction bases with no gene match: 4. The germline V gene has CDR1 MNHNY and CDR2 SVGAGI (reference sequence). The CDR3 has 16 residues. CDR3 DNA: TGTGCCAGCAGTTACAAACTAGCGGGGCCCACAGATACGCAGTATTTT. Translation: CASSYKLAGPTDTQYF.

This sequence joins TRBV5-5 and TRBJ2-2; 7 bases are a match to TRBD2. In germline, CDR1 is SGHKS, CDR2 YYEKEE (reference sequence). The CDR3 loop spans 17 amino acids. V gave up 4 bases and J gave up 0 bases; unmatched junction bases: 9. CDR3 in amino acids: CASSPRWRGTNTGELFF. CDR3 nucleotide sequence: TGTGCCAGCAGCCCGAGGTGGCGGGGGACGAACACCGGGGAGCTGTTTTTT. Looking up the rest from reference TRBV5-5 and TRBJ2-2 gives the full variable domain: DAGVTQSPTHLIKTRGQQVTLRCSPISGHKSVSWYQQVLGQGPQFIFQYYEKEERGRGNFPDRFSARQFPNYSSELNVNALLLGDSALYLCASSPRWRGTNTGELFFGEGSRLTVL.

The CDR3 is CASSDVGLTYGYTF. CDR3 in DNA: TGTGCCAGCAGTGACGTGGGGCTTACCTATGGCTACACCTTC. This chain joins TRBV2 and TRBJ1-2; TRBD1 might be the D (5 bases). V was shortened by 3 bases and J by 4 bases, with 12 bases between the two germline ends. The CDR3 extends over 14 amino acids. Per the germline V gene, CDR1 is SNHLY and CDR2 is FYNNEI.

This clonotype was seen ten or more times. The genes are TRBV10-3 and TRBJ1-6; 8 bases agree with TRBD1. Germline CDR1 reads ENHRY; CDR2 reads SYGVKD. The CDR3 sequence is 13 residues long. V lost 10 bases to trimming and J lost 8 bases; unmatched junction nucleotides: 7. The CDR3 sequence: CATATGGDSPLHF. CDR3 DNA: TGTGCCACCGCTACAGGGGGTGATTCACCCCTCCACTTT.